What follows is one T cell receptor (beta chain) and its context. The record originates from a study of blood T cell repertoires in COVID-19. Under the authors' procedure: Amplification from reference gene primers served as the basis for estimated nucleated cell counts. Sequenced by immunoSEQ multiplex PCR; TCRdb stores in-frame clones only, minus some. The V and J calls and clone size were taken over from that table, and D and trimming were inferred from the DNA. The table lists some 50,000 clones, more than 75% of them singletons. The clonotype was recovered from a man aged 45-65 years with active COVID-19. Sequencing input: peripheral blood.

CDR3 region: CASSLAAQGATNTEAFF. In DNA form, the CDR3 reads TGCGCCAGCAGCTTGGCCGCTCAGGGGGCTACGAACACTGAAGCTTTCTTT. The rearrangement joins TRBV5-1 to TRBJ1-1; TRBD1 matches at 8 bases. The germline V gene encodes CDR1 SGHRS and CDR2 YFSETQ. CDR3 size: 17 residues. V gave up 0 bases and J gave up 1 base; unmatched junction bases: 8.